What follows are 22 T cell receptor beta chains derived from one specimen sequenced in a study of OX40 agonist ivuxolimab in advanced cancers. The table came from immunoSEQ multiplex PCR; TCRdb's copy has only in-frame clones and leaves some out. This table holds about 60,000 clones, around 83% found once. Here the sequenced sample was CD4+ or CD8+ T cells sorted from blood, taken in a trial of the OX40 agonist ivuxolimab. Receptor source: an adult with an advanced solid tumor such as melanoma, head and neck, liver or kidney cancer.

By sample share, this clone is medium-sized. The V and J genes are TRBV29-1 and TRBJ1-1, with a tentative D call TRBD1 (6 bases). Looked up from germline, CDR1 is SQVTM and CDR2 is ANQGSEA. V was cut by 7 bases and J by 5 bases, with 11 bases left in between. The CDR3 covers 11 residues. CDR3 in amino acids: CSAGQPTEAFF. The CDR3 DNA reads as TGCAGCGCCGGACAGCCTACTGAAGCTTTCTTT.

This clone was seen a single time. CDR3 DNA sequence: TGTGCCAGCAGTTACGCGGATGGGCCCCAGTACTTC. Encoded protein: CASSYADGPQYF. The V and J genes are TRBV6-5 and TRBJ2-5; no clear D gene. The V gene's germline CDR1 is MNHEY and CDR2 SVGAGI. V was pared by 2 bases and J by 9 bases, with 10 bases between. CDR3 length equals 12 residues.

The chain employs TRBV10-3 and TRBJ2-1; TRBD2 matches 8 bases. Per the germline V gene, CDR1 is ENHRY and CDR2 is SYGVKD. Trimming at V came to 5 bases and at J to 8 bases, leaving 8 bases not matched to a gene. CDR3 length: 14 amino acids. The CDR3 sequence is CAISLAGLGDEQFF. The CDR3 DNA reads as TGTGCCATCAGTTTAGCGGGATTAGGGGATGAGCAGTTCTTC.

The CDR3 loop is CASSKWYSYEQYF. The CDR3, as DNA: TGTGCCAGCAGCAAGTGGTACAGCTACGAGCAGTACTTC. The chain combines TRBV11-2 with TRBJ2-7; D ambiguous. The V and J ends lost 5 bases and 3 bases respectively, with 11 bases between them. Germline loops: CDR1 SGHAT, CDR2 FQNNGV. CDR3 length: 13 residues. Combining the CDR3 with reference TRBV11-2 and TRBJ2-7 gives the whole variable domain EAGVAQSPRYKIIEKRQSVAFWCNPISGHATLYWYQQILGQGPKLLIQFQNNGVVDDSQLPKDRFSAERLKGVDSTLKIQPAKLEDSAVYLCASSKWYSYEQYFGPGTRLTVT.

V and J are TRBV15 and TRBJ2-3; 10 bases map to TRBD2. J gave up 0 bases and V 5 bases, and 11 bases lay outside the gene matches. This CDR3 contains 18 residues. Germline CDR1 is LNHNV and CDR2 is YYDKDF (reference sequence). CDR3 in DNA: TGTGCCACCAGCCCCGAGAGCGGGAGGGCCCTTAGCACAGATACGCAGTATTTT. Translating gives CATSPESGRALSTDTQYF.

This clone was observed a handful of times. The rearrangement uses TRBV2 and TRBJ1-2; D is undetermined. Germline CDR1 SNHLY, CDR2 FYNNEI. The ends were cut back, 6 bases at V and 4 bases at J, with 6 bases in the middle. The CDR3 sequence is 11 residues long. CDR3 protein: CASSRSYGYTF. The CDR3 DNA reads as TGTGCCAGCAGCCGGTCCTATGGCTACACCTTC.

A single count supports this clone. This rearrangement joins TRBV6-4 to TRBJ2-1, with 11 nucleotides matching TRBD2. The CDR3 extends over 15 amino acids. The V gene's germline CDR1 is MRHNA and CDR2 SNTAGT. V shed 5 bases, J shed 6 bases, and the junction held 6 bases outside the gene matches. The chain's CDR3 is CASSLGLAGLNEQFF. In DNA form, the CDR3 reads TGTGCCAGCAGTCTAGGACTAGCGGGTCTCAATGAGCAGTTCTTC.

The chain is built from TRBV5-1 and TRBJ2-2; 7 nucleotides align to TRBD1. Trimming removed 3 bases from V and 8 bases from J; junction bases left unmatched: 7. CDR1 and CDR2 (germline): SGHRS, YFSETQ. The CDR3 runs 14 residues. CDR3 loop: CASSYHGGQGELFF. The CDR3 nucleotides read TGCGCCAGCAGCTACCATGGGGGACAGGGGGAGCTGTTTTTT.

The chain is built from TRBV5-1 and TRBJ1-1, with D possibly TRBD1 on 6 matching bases. The length of the CDR3 is 14 residues. Trimming left V 4 bases short and J 7 bases short, with 17 bases between. Germline V gives CDR1 SGHRS, CDR2 YFSETQ. The CDR3 DNA is TGCGCCAGCAGCCCGGTGGGGGGGCATGTTGAAGCTTTCTTT. This encodes CASSPVGGHVEAFF. The whole variable domain, remainder taken from reference TRBV5-1 and TRBJ1-1, is KAGVTQTPRYLIKTRGQQVTLSCSPISGHRSVSWYQQTPGQGLQFLFEYFSETQRNKGNFPGRFSGRQFSNSRSEMNVSTLELGDSALYLCASSPVGGHVEAFFGQGTRLTVV.

This chain uses TRBV10-1 with TRBJ2-3, with D possibly matching TRBD2 (5 bases). CDR1 and CDR2 (germline): WNHNN, SYGVQD (reference sequence). The CDR3 is 16 amino acids. The V and J ends lost 3 bases and 6 bases respectively, with 19 bases between them. The CDR3 sequence is CASSDLRSANTDTQYF. The DNA for the CDR3 is TGCGCCAGCAGTGATCTGCGTAGCGCGAACACGGATACGCAGTATTTT.

This chain connects TRBV7-2 to TRBJ2-1, with a possible D match to TRBD1 (5 bases). Deletions cut 5 bases from V and 0 bases from J, with 11 bases between. Germline CDR1 SGHTA, CDR2 FQGNSA. CDR3 length: 15 amino acids. CDR3 protein: CASSKGVSSYNEQFF. CDR3 DNA sequence: TGTGCCAGCAGCAAAGGGGTCAGCTCCTACAATGAGCAGTTCTTC.

This chain's CDR3 is CASSLDGGAEQPQHF. The CDR3 bases are TGCGCCAGCAGCTTGGATGGAGGGGCGGAGCAGCCCCAGCATTTT. The genes are TRBV5-1 and TRBJ1-5; perhaps TRBD1 as D (5 bases). Trimming stripped 0 bases from V and 7 bases from J, with 14 bases between. CDR3 length: 15 residues. CDR1 and CDR2 (germline): SGHRS, YFSETQ.

A few counts support this clone. The rearrangement links TRBV5-1 to TRBJ2-3, with TRBD2 matching over 12 bases. This CDR3 has 16 residues. Unmatched junction bases numbered 5, after V lost 0 bases and J lost 6 bases. Germline CDR1 and CDR2: SGHRS and YFSETQ. CDR3 residues: CASSLGLAGGYDTQYF. The CDR3 DNA sequence: TGCGCCAGCAGCTTGGGCCTAGCGGGAGGGTATGATACGCAGTATTTT.

The chain combines TRBV27 with TRBJ2-1; D possibly corresponds to TRBD2 (6 bases). V was cut by 3 bases and J by 2 bases, with 14 bases left in between. The germline V gene has CDR1 MNHEY and CDR2 SMNVEV (reference sequence). The CDR3 has 16 amino acids. CDR3 in DNA: TGTGCCAGCAGTTTGACGGGACTTCTCCCCTACAATGAGCAGTTCTTC. Amino acid sequence: CASSLTGLLPYNEQFF.

The J gene is TRBJ2-7, the V gene TRBV7-2; D possibly corresponds to TRBD2 (5 bases). This CDR3 comprises 14 residues. V lost 5 bases to trimming and J lost 1 base, with 12 bases between them. Germline values: CDR1 SGHTA, CDR2 FQGNSA. CDR3: CASSPRRASYEQYF. CDR3 DNA sequence: TGTGCCAGCAGCCCTCGGCGGGCTTCCTACGAGCAGTACTTC.

The V gene is TRBV9, the J gene TRBJ1-4; 10 bases map to TRBD1. The CDR3 sequence is 15 residues long. From germline, CDR1 is SGDLS and CDR2 YYNGEE. Trimming at V came to 0 bases and at J to 8 bases, leaving 4 bases not matched to a gene. This CDR3 reads CASSVGDRGNEKLFF. The CDR3 DNA is TGTGCCAGCAGCGTAGGGGACAGGGGTAACGAAAAACTGTTTTTT.

This chain links TRBV19 with TRBJ2-4; 8 bases fit TRBD1. The CDR3 consists of 14 residues. Per the germline V gene, CDR1 is LNHDA and CDR2 is SQIVND (reference sequence). The trim removed 5 bases at V and 6 bases at J, leaving 6 bases unmatched. The CDR3 region is CASSPRQGINIQYF. The DNA of the CDR3 is TGTGCCAGTAGTCCCCGACAGGGGATAAACATTCAGTACTTC.

The gene calls are TRBV2 and TRBJ2-1; 12 nucleotides align to TRBD2. V gave up 5 bases and J gave up 8 bases; unmatched junction bases: 7. Germline CDR1 is SNHLY and CDR2 is FYNNEI. This CDR3 comprises 15 residues. The chain's CDR3 is CASSSLAGGPDEQFF. DNA for the CDR3: TGTGCCAGCAGTTCCCTAGCGGGAGGGCCTGATGAGCAGTTCTTC.

The chain joins TRBV7-2 to TRBJ2-7, with 11 bases lining up with TRBD2. The germline CDR1 and CDR2 sequences are SGHTA and FQGNSA. With V trimmed by 6 bases and J by 5 bases, 15 bases remained unmatched. The CDR3 totals 17 residues. CDR3 nucleotides: TGTGCCAGCAGAACTAGCGGGAGTTTCTCTAGGAGCGACGAGCAGTACTTC. Translation: CASRTSGSFSRSDEQYF.

In nucleotides, the CDR3 is TGTGCCAGCAGCTTAGAAGCTAGCGGAGCCTACAATGAGCAGTTCTTC. Translating gives CASSLEASGAYNEQFF. The chain uses TRBV11-2 and TRBJ2-1; 7 bases are a match to TRBD2. CDR3 length equals 16 residues. The junction had 4 bases not matched to a gene; V was cut back by 0 bases and J by 2 bases. Germline CDR1 SGHAT, CDR2 FQNNGV.

V gene TRBV30 combines with J gene TRBJ2-7, with a tentative D call TRBD1 (5 bases). There are 13 residues in the CDR3. Germline V gene lookup returns CDR1 GTSNPN and CDR2 SVGIG (reference sequence). Trimming removed 2 bases at V and 2 bases at J, with 10 bases between. The CDR3 loop is CAWSKPGPYEQYF. DNA of the CDR3: TGTGCCTGGAGTAAGCCAGGGCCCTACGAGCAGTACTTC.

This chain links TRBV7-9 with TRBJ1-3; no firm D call. The CDR3 length is 15 residues. Germline CDR1 and CDR2: SEHNR and FQNEAQ (reference sequence). Deletions cut 1 base from V and 0 bases from J, with 7 bases between. Here the CDR3 DNA reads TGTGCCAGCAGCTTAGGGGGTGCCTCTGGAAACACCATATATTTT. Translation: CASSLGGASGNTIYF.